This T cell receptor (beta chain) was recovered during a study of blood T cell repertoires in COVID-19. In the study overall: Sample material is recorded as cDNA or gDNA derived from T cells, B-cell-depleted T cells, or PBMCs.

Seattle cases were enrolled at active infection and followed longitudinally. V shed 6 bases and J 3 bases; nucleotides not matched to a gene: 3. Germline CDR1 MNHEY, CDR2 SVGAGI. This CDR3 contains 13 residues. In the study's own analysis: Quantification of nucleated cells was approximated via reference gene primer amplification. The table came from immunoSEQ multiplex PCR; TCRdb's copy has only in-frame clones and leaves some out. That table is the source of V, J and clone size, and D and trimming were worked out from the DNA. The sample lists fewer than 200,000 clones; around 87% were seen once. This rearrangement joins TRBV6-5 to TRBJ2-3; 7 bases match TRBD1. The sequenced material came from peripheral blood. This receptor was taken from a woman aged 70-85 years with COVID-19, enrolled during active disease. The CDR3 protein is CASSDRVTDTQYF. CDR3 nucleotide sequence: TGTGCCAGCAGCGACAGGGTTACAGATACGCAGTATTTT.